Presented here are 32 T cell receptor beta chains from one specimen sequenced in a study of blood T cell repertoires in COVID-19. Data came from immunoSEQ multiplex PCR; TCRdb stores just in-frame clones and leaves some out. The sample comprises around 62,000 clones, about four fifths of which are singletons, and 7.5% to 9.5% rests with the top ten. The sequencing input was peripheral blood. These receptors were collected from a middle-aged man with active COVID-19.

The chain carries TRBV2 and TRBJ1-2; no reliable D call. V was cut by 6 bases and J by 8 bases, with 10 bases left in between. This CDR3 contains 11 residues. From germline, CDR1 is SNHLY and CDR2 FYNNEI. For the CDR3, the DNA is TGTGCCAGCAGGGCGGCCCGCGGCTACACCTTC. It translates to CASRAARGYTF.

CDR3 DNA sequence: TGTGCCAGCAGCCCGACAGTGTTTAGCAATCAGCCCCAGCATTTT. Its protein is CASSPTVFSNQPQHF. The chain recombines TRBV7-2 with TRBJ1-5, with D possibly matching TRBD1 (5 bases). Trimming took 5 bases from V and 0 from J, leaving 11 bases between them. The CDR3 loop spans 15 amino acids. Germline loops: CDR1 SGHTA, CDR2 FQGNSA. Drawing the rest from reference TRBV7-2 and TRBJ1-5, the complete variable domain is GAGVSQSPSNKVTEKGKDVELRCDPISGHTALYWYRQSLGQGLEFLIYFQGNSAPDKSGLPSDRFSAERTGGSVSTLTIQRTQQEDSAVYLCASSPTVFSNQPQHFGDGTRLSIL.

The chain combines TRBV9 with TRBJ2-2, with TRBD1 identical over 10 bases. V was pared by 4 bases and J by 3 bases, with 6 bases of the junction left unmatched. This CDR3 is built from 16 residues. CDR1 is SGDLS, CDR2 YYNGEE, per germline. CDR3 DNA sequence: TGTGCCAGCAGCATCAGACAGGGGGCGGACACCGGGGAGCTGTTTTTT. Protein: CASSIRQGADTGELFF.

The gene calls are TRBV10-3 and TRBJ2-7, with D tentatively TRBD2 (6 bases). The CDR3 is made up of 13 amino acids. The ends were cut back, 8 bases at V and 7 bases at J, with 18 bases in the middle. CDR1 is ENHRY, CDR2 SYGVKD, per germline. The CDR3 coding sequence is TGTGCCATCGCCGAACATTCGGGGGATGAGCAGTACTTC. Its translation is CAIAEHSGDEQYF.

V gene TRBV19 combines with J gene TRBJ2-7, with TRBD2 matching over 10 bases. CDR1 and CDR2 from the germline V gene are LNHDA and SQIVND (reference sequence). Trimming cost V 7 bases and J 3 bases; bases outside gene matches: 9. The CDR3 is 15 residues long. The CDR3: CASTGGLADGYEQYF. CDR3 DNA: TGTGCCAGTACAGGAGGACTAGCGGATGGCTACGAGCAGTACTTC.

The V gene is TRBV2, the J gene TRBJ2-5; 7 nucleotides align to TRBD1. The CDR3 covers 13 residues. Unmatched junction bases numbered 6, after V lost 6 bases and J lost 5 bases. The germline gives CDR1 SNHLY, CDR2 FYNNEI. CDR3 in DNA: TGTGCCAGCAGGACAGGGTCAGGGGAGACCCAGTACTTC. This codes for CASRTGSGETQYF.

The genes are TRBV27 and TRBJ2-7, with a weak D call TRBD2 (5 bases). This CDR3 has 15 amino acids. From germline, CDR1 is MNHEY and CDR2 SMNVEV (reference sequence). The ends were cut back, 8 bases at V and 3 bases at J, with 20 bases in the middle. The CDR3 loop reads CASLPRRGVRYEQYF. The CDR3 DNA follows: TGTGCCAGCCTCCCTCGTCGGGGAGTCCGCTACGAGCAGTACTTC.

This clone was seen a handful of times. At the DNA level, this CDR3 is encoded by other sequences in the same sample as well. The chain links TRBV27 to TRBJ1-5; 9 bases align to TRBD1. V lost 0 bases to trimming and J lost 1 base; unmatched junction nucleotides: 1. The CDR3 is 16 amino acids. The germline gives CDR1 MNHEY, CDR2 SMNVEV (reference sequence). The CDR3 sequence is CASSLSGTGSNQPQHF. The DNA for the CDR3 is TGTGCCAGCAGTTTATCGGGGACAGGGAGCAATCAGCCCCAGCATTTT.

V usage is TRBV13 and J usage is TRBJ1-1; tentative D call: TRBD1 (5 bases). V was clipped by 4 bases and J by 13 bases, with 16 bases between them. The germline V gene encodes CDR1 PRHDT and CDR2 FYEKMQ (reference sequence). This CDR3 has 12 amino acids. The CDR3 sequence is CASSSSGLGVFF. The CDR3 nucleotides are TGTGCCAGCAGCTCTTCCGGGTTAGGGGTTTTCTTT. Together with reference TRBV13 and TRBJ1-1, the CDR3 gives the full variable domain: AAGVIQSPRHLIKEKRETATLKCYPIPRHDTVYWYQQGPGQDPQFLISFYEKMQSDKGSIPDRFSAQQFSDYHSELNMSSLELGDSALYFCASSSSGLGVFFGQGTRLTVV.

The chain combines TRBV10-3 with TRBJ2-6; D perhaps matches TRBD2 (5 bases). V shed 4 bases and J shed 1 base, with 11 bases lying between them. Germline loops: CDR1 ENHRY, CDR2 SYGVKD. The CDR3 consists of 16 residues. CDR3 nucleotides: TGTGCCATCAGTGGTGGGAGTGATTCTGGGGCCAACGTCCTGACTTTC. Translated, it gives CAISGGSDSGANVLTF.

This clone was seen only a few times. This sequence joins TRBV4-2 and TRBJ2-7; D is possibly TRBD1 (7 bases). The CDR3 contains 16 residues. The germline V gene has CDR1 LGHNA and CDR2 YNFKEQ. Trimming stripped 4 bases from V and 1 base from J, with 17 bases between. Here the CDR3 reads CASSRGRTGVSYEQYF. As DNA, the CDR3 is TGTGCCAGCAGCCGAGGGAGGACAGGCGTGTCCTACGAGCAGTACTTC.

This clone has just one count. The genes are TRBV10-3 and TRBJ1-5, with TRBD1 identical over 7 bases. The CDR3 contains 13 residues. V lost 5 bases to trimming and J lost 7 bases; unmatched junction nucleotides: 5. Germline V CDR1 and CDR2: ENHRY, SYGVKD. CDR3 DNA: TGTGCCATCAGTCCGACAGGGACCCAGCCCCAGCATTTT. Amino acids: CAISPTGTQPQHF.

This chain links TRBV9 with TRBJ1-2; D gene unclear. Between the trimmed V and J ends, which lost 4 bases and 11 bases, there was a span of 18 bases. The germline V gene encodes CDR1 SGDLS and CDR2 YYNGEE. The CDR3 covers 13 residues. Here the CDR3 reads CASSPRLGEEYTF. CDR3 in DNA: TGTGCCAGCAGCCCCCGGTTGGGAGAAGAGTACACCTTC.

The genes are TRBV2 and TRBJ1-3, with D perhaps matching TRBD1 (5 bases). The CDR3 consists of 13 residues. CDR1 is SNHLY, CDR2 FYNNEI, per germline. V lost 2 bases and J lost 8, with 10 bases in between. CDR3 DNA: TGTGCCAGCAGTGAATTGGGGGGAGACACCATATATTTT. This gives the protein CASSELGGDTIYF.

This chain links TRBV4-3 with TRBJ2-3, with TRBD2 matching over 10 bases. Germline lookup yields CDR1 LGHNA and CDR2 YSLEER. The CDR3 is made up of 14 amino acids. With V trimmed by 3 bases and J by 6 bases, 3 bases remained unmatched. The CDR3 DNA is TGCGCCAGCAGCCACCTAGCGGGGGAGGATACGCAGTATTTT. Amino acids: CASSHLAGEDTQYF.

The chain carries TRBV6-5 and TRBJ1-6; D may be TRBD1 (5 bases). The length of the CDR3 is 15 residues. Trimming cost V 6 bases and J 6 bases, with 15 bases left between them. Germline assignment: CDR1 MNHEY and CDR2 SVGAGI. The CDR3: CASRPEGLLNSPLHF. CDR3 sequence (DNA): TGTGCCAGCAGGCCGGAGGGACTCCTTAATTCACCCCTCCACTTT.

The CDR3 loop is CASSRGEVDQPQHF. The CDR3 DNA reads TGTGCCAGTAGTAGGGGGGAGGTGGATCAGCCCCAGCATTTT. This chain connects TRBV19 to TRBJ1-5; TRBD1 might be the D (5 bases). Germline V lookup: CDR1 LNHDA, CDR2 SQIVND (reference sequence). This CDR3 has 14 residues. V lost 4 bases and J lost 5, with 12 bases in between. Filled out from reference TRBV19 and TRBJ1-5, the complete variable domain reads DGGITQSPKYLFRKEGQNVTLSCEQNLNHDAMYWYRQDPGQGLRLIYYSQIVNDFQKGDIAEGYSVSREKKESFPLTVTSAQKNPTAFYLCASSRGEVDQPQHFGDGTRLSIL.

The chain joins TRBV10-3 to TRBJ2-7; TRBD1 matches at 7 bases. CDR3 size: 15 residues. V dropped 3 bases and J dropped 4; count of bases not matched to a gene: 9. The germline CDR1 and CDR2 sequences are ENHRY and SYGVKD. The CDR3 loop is CAISDVKTGIYEQYF. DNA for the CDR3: TGTGCCATCAGTGATGTAAAGACAGGGATATACGAGCAGTACTTC.

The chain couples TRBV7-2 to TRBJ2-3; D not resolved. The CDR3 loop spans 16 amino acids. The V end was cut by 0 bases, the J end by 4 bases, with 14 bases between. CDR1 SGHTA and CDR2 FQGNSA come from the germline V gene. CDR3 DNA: TGTGCCAGCAGCTTAGCGCTGCTCAGGCAATCAGATACGCAGTATTTT. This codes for CASSLALLRQSDTQYF.

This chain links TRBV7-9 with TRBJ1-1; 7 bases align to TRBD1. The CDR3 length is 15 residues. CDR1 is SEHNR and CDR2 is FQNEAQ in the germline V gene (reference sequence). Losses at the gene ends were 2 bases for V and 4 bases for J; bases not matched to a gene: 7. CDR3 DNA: TGTGCCAGCAGCTTATTTAGGGGGCGGGGCACTGAAGCTTTCTTT. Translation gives CASSLFRGRGTEAFF. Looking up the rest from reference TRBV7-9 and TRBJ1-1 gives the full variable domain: DTGVSQNPRHKITKRGQNVTFRCDPISEHNRLYWYRQTLGQGPEFLTYFQNEAQLEKSRLLSDRFSAERPKGSFSTLEIQRTEQGDSAMYLCASSLFRGRGTEAFFGQGTRLTVV.

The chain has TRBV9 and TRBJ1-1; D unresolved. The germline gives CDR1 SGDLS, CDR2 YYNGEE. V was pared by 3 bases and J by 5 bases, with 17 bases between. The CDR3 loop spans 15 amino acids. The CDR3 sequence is CASSAQGAAGTEAFF. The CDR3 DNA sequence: TGTGCCAGCAGCGCTCAAGGCGCAGCGGGAACTGAAGCTTTCTTT.

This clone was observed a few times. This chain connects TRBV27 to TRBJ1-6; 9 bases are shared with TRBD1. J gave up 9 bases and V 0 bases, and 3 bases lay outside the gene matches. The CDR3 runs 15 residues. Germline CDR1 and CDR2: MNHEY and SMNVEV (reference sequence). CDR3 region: CASSLSGTGRSPLHF. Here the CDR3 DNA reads TGTGCCAGCAGTTTATCCGGGACAGGGCGTTCACCCCTCCACTTT.

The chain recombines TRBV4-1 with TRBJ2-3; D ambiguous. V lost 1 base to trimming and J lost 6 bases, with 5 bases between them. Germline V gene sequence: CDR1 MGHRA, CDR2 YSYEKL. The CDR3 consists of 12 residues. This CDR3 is CASSQVLDTQYF. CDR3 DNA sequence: TGCGCCAGCAGCCAAGTACTGGATACGCAGTATTTT.

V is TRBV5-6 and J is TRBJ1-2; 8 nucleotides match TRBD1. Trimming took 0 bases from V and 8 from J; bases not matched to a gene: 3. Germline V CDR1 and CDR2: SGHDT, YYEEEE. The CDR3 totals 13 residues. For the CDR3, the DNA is TGTGCCAGCAGCTTGGCCAGGGACAGGGGCTACACCTTC. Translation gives CASSLARDRGYTF.

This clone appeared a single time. CDR3 in amino acids: CASSQGDGGHTDTQYF. CDR3 in DNA: TGTGCCAGCAGCCAAGGGGACGGAGGGCACACAGATACGCAGTATTTT. The rearrangement links TRBV3-1 (or the pseudogene TRBV3-2) to TRBJ2-3; D possibly corresponds to TRBD2 (6 bases). Trimming took off 1 base at V and 2 bases at J, with 13 bases between the two ends. This CDR3 region has 16 residues. Looked up from germline, CDR1 is LGHDT and CDR2 is YNNKEL (reference sequence).

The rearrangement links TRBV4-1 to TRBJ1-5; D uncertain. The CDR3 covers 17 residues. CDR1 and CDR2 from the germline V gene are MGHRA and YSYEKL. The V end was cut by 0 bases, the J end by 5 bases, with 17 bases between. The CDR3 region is CASSQEFLTDPDQPQHF. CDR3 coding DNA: TGCGCCAGCAGCCAAGAGTTTTTAACAGATCCAGATCAGCCCCAGCATTTT.

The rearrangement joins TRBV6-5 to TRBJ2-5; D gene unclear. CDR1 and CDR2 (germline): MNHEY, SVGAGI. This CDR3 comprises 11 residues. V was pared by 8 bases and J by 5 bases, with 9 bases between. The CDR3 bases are TGTGCCAGCCAAACCCGGGAGACCCAGTACTTC. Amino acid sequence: CASQTRETQYF.

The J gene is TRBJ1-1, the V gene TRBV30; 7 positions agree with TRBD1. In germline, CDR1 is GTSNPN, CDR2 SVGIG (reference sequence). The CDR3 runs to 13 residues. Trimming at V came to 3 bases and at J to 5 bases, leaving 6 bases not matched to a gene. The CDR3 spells CAWRRRGPTEAFF. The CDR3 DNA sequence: TGTGCCTGGAGGCGGAGGGGGCCAACTGAAGCTTTCTTT.

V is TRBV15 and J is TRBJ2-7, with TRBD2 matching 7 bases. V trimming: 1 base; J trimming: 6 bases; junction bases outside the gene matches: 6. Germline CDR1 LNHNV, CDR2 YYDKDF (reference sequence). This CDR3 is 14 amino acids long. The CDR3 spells CATSRVRLAAEQYF. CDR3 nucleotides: TGTGCCACCAGCAGAGTAAGGCTAGCGGCCGAGCAGTACTTC.

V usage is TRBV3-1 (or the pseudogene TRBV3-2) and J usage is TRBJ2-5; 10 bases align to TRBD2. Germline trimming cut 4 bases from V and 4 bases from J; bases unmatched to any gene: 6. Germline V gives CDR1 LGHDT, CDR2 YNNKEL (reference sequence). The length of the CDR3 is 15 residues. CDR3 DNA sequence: TGTGCCAGCAGCCCCCGGGTAGCGGGGGGAGAGACCCAGTACTTC. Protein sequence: CASSPRVAGGETQYF.

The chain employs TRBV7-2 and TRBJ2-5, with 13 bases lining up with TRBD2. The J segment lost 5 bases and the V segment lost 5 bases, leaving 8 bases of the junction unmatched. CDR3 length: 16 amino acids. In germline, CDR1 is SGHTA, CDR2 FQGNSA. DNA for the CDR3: TGTGCCAGCAGCCCATGGACTAGCGGGGGAGGGGAGACCCAGTACTTC. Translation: CASSPWTSGGGETQYF.

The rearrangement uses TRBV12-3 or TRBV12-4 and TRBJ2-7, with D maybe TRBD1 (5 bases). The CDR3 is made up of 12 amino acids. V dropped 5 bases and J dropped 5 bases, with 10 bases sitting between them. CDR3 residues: CASSMTVHEQYF. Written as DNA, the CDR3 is TGTGCCAGCAGTATGACAGTCCACGAGCAGTACTTC.